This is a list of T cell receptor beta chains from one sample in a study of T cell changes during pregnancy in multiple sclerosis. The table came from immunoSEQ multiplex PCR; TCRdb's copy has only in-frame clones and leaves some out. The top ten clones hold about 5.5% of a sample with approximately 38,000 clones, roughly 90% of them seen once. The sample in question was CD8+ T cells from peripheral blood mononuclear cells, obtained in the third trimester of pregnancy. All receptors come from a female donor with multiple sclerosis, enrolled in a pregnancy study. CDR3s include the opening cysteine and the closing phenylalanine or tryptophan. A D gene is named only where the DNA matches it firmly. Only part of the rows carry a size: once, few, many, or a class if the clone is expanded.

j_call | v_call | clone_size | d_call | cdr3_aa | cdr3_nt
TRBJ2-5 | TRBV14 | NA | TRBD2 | CASSQAWGTSGEQETQYF | TGTGCCAGCAGCCAAGCATGGGGGACTAGCGGGGAACAAGAGACCCAGTACTTC
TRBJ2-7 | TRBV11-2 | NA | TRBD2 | CASSLGAGGYEQYF | TGTGCCAGCAGCTTAGGGGCGGGGGGATACGAGCAGTACTTC
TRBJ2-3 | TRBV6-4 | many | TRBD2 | CASSDSGRASDTQYF | TGTGCCAGCAGTGATAGCGGGAGGGCCTCAGATACGCAGTATTTT
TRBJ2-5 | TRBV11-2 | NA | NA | CASSLGHPSQYF | TGTGCCAGCAGCCTGGGACATCCCTCCCAGTACTTC
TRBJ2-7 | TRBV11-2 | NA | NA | CASTEWGGREQYF | TGTGCCAGCACTGAGTGGGGGGGCAGGGAGCAGTACTTC
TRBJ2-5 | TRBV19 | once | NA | CASSLGRGGIKETQYF | TGTGCCAGTAGTTTGGGCCGTGGGGGGATTAAGGAGACCCAGTACTTC
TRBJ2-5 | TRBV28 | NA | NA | CASSFSDSWETQYF | TGTGCCAGCAGTTTCTCGGACTCTTGGGAGACCCAGTACTTC
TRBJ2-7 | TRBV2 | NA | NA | CASSDVGGVYEQYF | TGTGCCAGCAGTGATGTGGGGGGAGTCTACGAGCAGTACTTC
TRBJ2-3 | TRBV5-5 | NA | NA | CASSSPNTDTQYF | TGTGCCAGCAGCTCCCCAAACACAGATACGCAGTATTTT
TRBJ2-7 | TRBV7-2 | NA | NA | CASSLVWSTNHEQYF | TGTGCCAGCAGCTTAGTGTGGTCTACCAACCACGAGCAGTACTTC
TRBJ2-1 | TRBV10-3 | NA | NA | CAITQEDYNEQFF | TGTGCCATCACCCAGGAGGACTACAATGAGCAGTTCTTC
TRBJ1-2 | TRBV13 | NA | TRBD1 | CASSTGQGNNYGYTF | TGTGCCAGCAGCACAGGACAGGGAAACAACTATGGCTACACCTTC
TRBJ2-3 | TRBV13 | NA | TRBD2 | CASSQPAGGYTQYF | TGTGCCAGCAGCCAACCTGCGGGAGGATATACGCAGTATTTT
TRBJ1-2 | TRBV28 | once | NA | CASSLLRDRIYGYTF | TGTGCCAGCAGTTTACTCCGCGACAGGATTTATGGCTACACCTTC
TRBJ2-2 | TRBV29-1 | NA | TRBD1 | CSADRGQGDTGELFF | TGCAGCGCCGACAGGGGGCAAGGTGACACCGGGGAGCTGTTTTTT
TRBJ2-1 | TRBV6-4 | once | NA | CASLGRFYNEQFF | TGTGCCAGCCTGGGGCGGTTCTACAATGAGCAGTTCTTC
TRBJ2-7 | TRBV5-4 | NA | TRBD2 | CASGRGSGNSYEQYF | TGTGCCAGCGGCCGGGGGAGCGGGAACTCCTACGAGCAGTACTTC
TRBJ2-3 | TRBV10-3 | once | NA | CATLFSSTDTQYF | TGTGCCACCCTCTTCTCTAGCACAGATACGCAGTATTTT
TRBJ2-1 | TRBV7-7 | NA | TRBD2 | CASSLAGGRGNEQFF | TGTGCTAGCAGCTTAGCGGGCGGGAGAGGCAATGAGCAGTTCTTC
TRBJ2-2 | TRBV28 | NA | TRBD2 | CASSLFSGGSGELFF | TGTGCCAGCAGTTTATTTAGCGGGGGGTCCGGGGAGCTGTTTTTT
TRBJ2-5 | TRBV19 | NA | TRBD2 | CASSQPREGQETQYF | TGTGCCAGTAGCCAACCCCGGGAGGGCCAGGAGACCCAGTACTTC
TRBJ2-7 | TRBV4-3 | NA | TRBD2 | CASSQDSAGTSGYEQYF | TGCGCCAGCAGCCAAGATTCCGCCGGGACTAGCGGTTACGAGCAGTACTTC
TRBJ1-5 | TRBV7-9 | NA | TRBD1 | CASSLTGDQPQHF | TGTGCCAGCAGCTTGACAGGGGATCAGCCCCAGCATTTT
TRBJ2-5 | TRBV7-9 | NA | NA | CASSSPDSPYQETQYF | TGTGCCAGCAGCTCTCCGGACAGCCCATACCAAGAGACCCAGTACTTC
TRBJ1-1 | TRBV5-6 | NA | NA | CASSFGPVTEAFF | TGTGCCAGCAGCTTTGGCCCAGTCACTGAAGCTTTCTTT
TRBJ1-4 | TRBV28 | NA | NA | CASSLGVAVSNEKLFF | TGTGCCAGCAGTTTGGGTGTAGCGGTTTCTAATGAAAAACTGTTTTTT
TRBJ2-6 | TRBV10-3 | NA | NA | CAISESSGAGWRANVLTF | TGTGCCATCAGTGAGTCTTCAGGGGCAGGGTGGAGGGCCAACGTCCTGACTTTC
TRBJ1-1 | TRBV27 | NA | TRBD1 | CASSPRGQANTEAFF | TGTGCCAGCAGTCCCCGCGGACAGGCGAACACTGAAGCTTTCTTT
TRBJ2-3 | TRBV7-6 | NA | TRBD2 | CASRDAPGLAADTQYF | TGTGCCAGCAGAGACGCACCGGGACTAGCGGCAGATACGCAGTATTTT
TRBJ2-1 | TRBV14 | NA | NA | CASSQGPRDPSNEQFF | TGTGCCAGCAGCCAAGGCCCCCGGGATCCCTCCAATGAGCAGTTCTTC
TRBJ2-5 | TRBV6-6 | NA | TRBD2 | CASSGLAGAAETQYF | TGTGCCAGCAGCGGACTAGCGGGAGCGGCAGAGACCCAGTACTTC
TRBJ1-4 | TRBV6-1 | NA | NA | CASSALTEPHEKLFF | TGTGCCAGCAGTGCCCTGACAGAGCCGCATGAAAAACTGTTTTTT
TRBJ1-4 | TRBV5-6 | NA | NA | CASSFTSNEKLFF | TGTGCCAGCAGCTTCACCAGTAATGAAAAACTGTTTTTT
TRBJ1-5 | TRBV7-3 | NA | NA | CASSLECEGPPQHF | TGTGCCAGCAGCTTAGAATGCGAGGGCCCGCCCCAGCATTTT
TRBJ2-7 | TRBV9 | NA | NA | CASSVDGSLSYEQYF | TGTGCCAGCAGCGTAGACGGGAGTCTCTCCTACGAGCAGTACTTC
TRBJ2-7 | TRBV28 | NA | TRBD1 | CASSLPGTGRFVSYEQYF | TGTGCCAGCAGTTTACCCGGGACAGGGCGATTCGTCTCCTACGAGCAGTACTTC
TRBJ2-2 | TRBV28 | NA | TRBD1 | CASRRDRVGELFF | TGTGCCAGCAGGCGGGACAGGGTCGGGGAGCTGTTTTTT
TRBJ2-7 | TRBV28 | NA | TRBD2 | CASSITGTSGSYEQYF | TGTGCCAGCAGTATTACCGGGACTAGCGGCTCCTACGAGCAGTACTTC
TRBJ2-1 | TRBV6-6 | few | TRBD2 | CASSPSAGSYNEQFF | TGTGCCAGCAGTCCCTCAGCGGGATCCTACAATGAGCAGTTCTTC
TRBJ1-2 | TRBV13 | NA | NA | CASSALGSSSRGYTF | TGTGCCAGCAGCGCCCTCGGGTCCTCCTCCCGGGGCTACACCTTC
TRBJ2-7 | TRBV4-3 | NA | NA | CASSQGVGSYEQYF | TGCGCCAGCAGCCAAGGGGTGGGGAGTTACGAGCAGTACTTC
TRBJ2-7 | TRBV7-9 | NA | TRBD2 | CASSQDVGLGTYEQYF | TGTGCCAGCAGCCAGGACGTGGGACTAGGAACTTACGAGCAGTACTTC
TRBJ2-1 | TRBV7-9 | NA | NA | CASSPQRVKPYNEQFF | TGTGCCAGCAGCCCTCAGCGGGTCAAGCCCTACAATGAGCAGTTCTTC